The present TCR beta chain was sequenced within a study of blood T cells in healthy people across ages. CDR1 and CDR2 from the germline V gene are SNHLY and FYNNEI. Trimming removed 5 bases from V and 6 bases from J; junction bases left unmatched: 13. The CDR3 is 16 amino acids. Peripheral blood was drawn, roughly 10 milliliters per donor. There are a few counts of this clonotype. Through a sample-barcoded 5' primer and a J-beta primer mix, a second PCR was run for about 6 to 11 cycles. MiXCR, applied by TCRdb to the 5' RACE reads, yields one record per CDR3 protein. In the table there are around 990,000 distinct CDR3 sequences, almost 25% of which are singletons. The data were also submitted as part of a second study, on T cells of mothers and their children. That source reports: The second PCR's M1S primer added sample barcodes and 2-4 random nucleotides.

J is TRBJ2-5 and V is TRBV2; 9 bases are a match to TRBD1. Material: blood. This receptor was identified in a girl aged 2 to 9 in good health. CDR3 in DNA: TGTGCCAGCAGTCGGGTCCGGGGACAGGGTAGGAAGACCCAGTACTTC. It is translated as CASSRVRGQGRKTQYF.